A single sample is the source of the 3 T cell receptor beta chains below, sequenced in a study of human CD8 memory T cell subsets. Production of TCR beta libraries used UMI-labeled 5' RACE as the method. Using the 5' RACE reads, TCRdb records one entry per CDR3 protein without DNA. The sample's table shows about 17,000 distinct CDR3 sequences. The sequencing sample was made of CD8+ stem-like memory T cells (TSCM and TCM) sorted from PBMCs. The subset was: stem-like memory CD8 T cells (TSTEM), CCR7+ PD-1- TIGIT-. The source of these receptors is a human donor in good health.

The chain employs TRBV5-1 and TRBJ2-1; the TCRdb call, TRBD1, lacks DNA for checking. The CDR3 loop spans 13 amino acids. Germline V lookup: CDR1 SGHRS, CDR2 YFSETQ. This CDR3 is CASKPDRNNEQFF.

The V gene is TRBV7-9, the J gene TRBJ1-3. This CDR3 is 14 amino acids long. Germline V lookup: CDR1 SEHNR, CDR2 FQNEAQ (reference sequence). CDR3 sequence reads: CASSDTVSGNTIYF.

V gene TRBV9 combines with J gene TRBJ1-1. Germline V gene lookup returns CDR1 SGDLS and CDR2 YYNGEE. The CDR3 runs 15 residues. CDR3 amino acids: CASSVARGGGTEAFF.